This TCR beta chain was identified in a study of CD8+ T cells in alopecia areata. Study in general: Twice daily, treated patients received 5 to 10 mg of oral tofacitinib.

Study-wide points: TCRs were shared less clearly across patients than in mice, possibly for HLA-related reasons. Affected lesional scalp, above all in alopecia totalis/universalis, was more clonal than normal scalp. Resident alphabeta T cells of normal skin are also sequenced in scalp samples.

The J segment lost 3 bases and the V segment lost 5 bases, leaving 6 bases of the junction unmatched. Germline V gene sequence: CDR1 SEHNR, CDR2 FQNEAQ (reference sequence). There are 15 residues in the CDR3. Extraction of RNA preceded its reverse transcription into cDNA, which served as the sequencing template. Sequencing used immunoSEQ multiplex PCR; TCRdb keeps in-frame clones, though not all of them. There are almost 250,000 clones in the sample; about 68% occur only once, and approximately 1.2% lies in the top ten. Details on this clone: What it binds is unknown.

The source was CD4+ T cells sorted from blood, collected at week 0. The source is a human donor with alopecia areata. V gene TRBV7-9 combines with J gene TRBJ1-2; 10 bases are a match to TRBD1. The CDR3 region has the DNA TGTGCCAGCAGCGCCACCGGGACAGGGGACTATGGCTACACCTTC. This codes for CASSATGTGDYGYTF.